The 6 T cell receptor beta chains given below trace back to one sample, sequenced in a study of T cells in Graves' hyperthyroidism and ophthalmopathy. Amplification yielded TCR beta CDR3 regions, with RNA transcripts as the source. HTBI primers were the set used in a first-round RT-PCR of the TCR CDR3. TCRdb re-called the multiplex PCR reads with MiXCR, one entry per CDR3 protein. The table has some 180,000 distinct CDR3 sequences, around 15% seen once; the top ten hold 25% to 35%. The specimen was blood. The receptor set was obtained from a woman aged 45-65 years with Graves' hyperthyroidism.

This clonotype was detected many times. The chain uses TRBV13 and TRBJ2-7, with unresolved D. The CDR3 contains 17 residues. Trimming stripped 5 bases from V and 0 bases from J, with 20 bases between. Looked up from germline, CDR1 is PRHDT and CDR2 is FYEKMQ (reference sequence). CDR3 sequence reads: CASSPPTADGNSYEQYF. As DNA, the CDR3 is TGTGCCAGCAGCCCCCCGACCGCCGACGGAAACTCCTACGAGCAGTACTTC.

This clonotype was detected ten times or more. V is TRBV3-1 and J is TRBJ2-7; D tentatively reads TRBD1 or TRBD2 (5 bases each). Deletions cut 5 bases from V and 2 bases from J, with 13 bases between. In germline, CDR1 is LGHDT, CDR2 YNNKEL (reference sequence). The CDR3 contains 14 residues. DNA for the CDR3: TGTGCCAGCAGCAAAGGGACGAGAGCCTACGAGCAGTACTTC. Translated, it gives CASSKGTRAYEQYF.

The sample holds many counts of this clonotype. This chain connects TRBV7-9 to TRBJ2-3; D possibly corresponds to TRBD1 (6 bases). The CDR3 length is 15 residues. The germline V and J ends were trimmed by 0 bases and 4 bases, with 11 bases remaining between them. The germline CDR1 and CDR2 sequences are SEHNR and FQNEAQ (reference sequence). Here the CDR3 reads CASSLAYGGADTQYF. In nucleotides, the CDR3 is TGTGCCAGCAGCTTAGCTTATGGGGGCGCAGATACGCAGTATTTT.

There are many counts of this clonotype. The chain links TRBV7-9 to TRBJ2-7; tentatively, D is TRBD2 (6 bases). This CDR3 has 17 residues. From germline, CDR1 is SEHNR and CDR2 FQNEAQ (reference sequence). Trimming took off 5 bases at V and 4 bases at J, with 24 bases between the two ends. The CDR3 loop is CASSTGVAGRSPYEQYF. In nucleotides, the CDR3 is TGTGCCAGCAGCACGGGGGTCGCCGGACGCTCCCCTTACGAGCAGTACTTC.

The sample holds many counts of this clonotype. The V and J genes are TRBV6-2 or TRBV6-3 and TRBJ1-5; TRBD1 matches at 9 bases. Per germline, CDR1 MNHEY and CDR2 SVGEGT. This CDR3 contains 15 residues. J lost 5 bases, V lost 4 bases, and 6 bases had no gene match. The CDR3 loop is CASSFPGQGHQPQHF. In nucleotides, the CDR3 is TGTGCCAGCAGTTTTCCGGGACAGGGTCATCAGCCCCAGCATTTT.

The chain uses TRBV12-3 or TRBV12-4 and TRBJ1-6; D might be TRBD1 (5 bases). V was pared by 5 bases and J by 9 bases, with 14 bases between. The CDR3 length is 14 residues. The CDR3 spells CASSNSGQGSPLHF. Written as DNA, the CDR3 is TGTGCCAGCAGTAATTCGGGGCAGGGTTCACCCCTCCACTTT.